This record looks at one T cell receptor (beta chain) sequence and its context. This sample was taken from a study of response to subunit inactivated influenza vaccine. CDR3 length equals 16 residues. Germline values: CDR1 MNHEY, CDR2 SVGEGT. The V and J ends lost 0 bases and 3 bases respectively, with 15 bases between them. Each CDR3 protein gets one entry after TCRdb re-called the RT-PCR reads with MiXCR. The sample holds 650,000 to 800,000 distinct CDR3 sequences, around 14% seen once. This chain uses TRBV6-2 or TRBV6-3 with TRBJ2-7; D uncertain. The TCR sequence derives from a man between 50 and 59 years old who received an inactivated influenza vaccine. This specimen was PBMCs from blood, taken less than 15 days before vaccination. The CDR3 here is CASSYSSLQMNYEQYF. DNA for the CDR3: TGTGCCAGCAGTTACTCTTCTCTACAGATGAACTACGAGCAGTACTTC.